These T cell receptor beta chains were read from a single sample in a study of tumor and adjacent non-tumor tissue in lung cancer. TCRdb reprocessed the multiplex PCR reads with MiXCR, giving one entry per CDR3 protein. The table records 100,000 or so distinct CDR3 sequences, 50% to 70% of them present only once. The sequencing sample was made of distant non-tumor lung tissue. The receptors shown here come from a man younger than 45 with non-small cell lung cancer. The CDR3 runs from the conserved cysteine through the conserved F or W. The D gene is left open where the match is weak. Not every row has a clone size; where given, it reads once, few, many or a size class.

CDR3: CASNVRATKQYF
DNA: TGTGCCAGCAACGTCAGGGCGACTAAACAGTACTTC
D: NA
V: TRBV11-2
size: NA
J: TRBJ2-7

CDR3: CASSLSVAFLARNIQYF
DNA: TGTGCCAGCAGCTTAAGCGTGGCGTTTCTAGCCAGAAACATTCAGTACTTC
D: NA
V: TRBV11-2
size: NA
J: TRBJ2-4

CDR3: CSVDWRGVGETRHF
DNA: TGCAGCGTTGATTGGCGGGGGGTAGGCGAGACCCGGCACTTC
D: TRBD2
V: TRBV29-1
size: NA
J: TRBJ2-5

CDR3: CASSSVRWGLASGTQYF
DNA: TGTGCCAGCAGCTCAGTGAGGTGGGGGCTGGCTTCTGGTACGCAGTATTTT
D: NA
V: TRBV11-2
size: NA
J: TRBJ2-3

CDR3: CASLRAGRGDTQYF
DNA: TGTGCCTCCCTTAGGGCGGGACGCGGAGATACGCAGTATTTT
D: NA
V: TRBV30
size: NA
J: TRBJ2-3

CDR3: CASSLRGSEPQHF
DNA: TGTGCCAGCAGCTTACGCGGCTCAGAGCCCCAACATTTT
D: NA
V: TRBV11-2
size: NA
J: TRBJ1-5

CDR3: CASRETPTGELFF
DNA: TGTGCCAGCAGGGAGACACCCACCGGGGAGTTGTTTTTT
D: NA
V: TRBV12-3/TRBV12-4
size: NA
J: TRBJ2-2

CDR3: CSGRLAGAFADTQYF
DNA: TGCAGCGGGCGCCTAGCGGGGGCCTTCGCAGATACGCAGTATTTT
D: TRBD2
V: TRBV29-1
size: few
J: TRBJ2-3

CDR3: CSVSGETQYF
DNA: TGCAGTGTTAGTGGGGAGACCCAGTACTTC
D: NA
V: TRBV20-1
size: few
J: TRBJ2-5

CDR3: CSVGGRQGSTGAFF
DNA: TGCAGCGTTGGGGGCAGACAGGGTAGCACTGGAGCTTTCTTT
D: TRBD1
V: TRBV29-1
size: NA
J: TRBJ1-1

CDR3: CASSPTVDTQYF
DNA: TGTGCCAGCAGCCCGACGGTAGATACGCAGTATTTT
D: NA
V: TRBV11-1
size: NA
J: TRBJ2-3

CDR3: CASSGGTGNYGYTF
DNA: TGTGCCAGCAGCGGAGGGACAGGGAACTATGGCTACACCTTC
D: TRBD1
V: TRBV12-3/TRBV12-4
size: many
J: TRBJ1-2

CDR3: CSVEDRYGHGCYTF
DNA: TGCAGCGTTGAAGATCGGTACGGACATGGTTGCTACACCTTC
D: NA
V: TRBV29-1
size: NA
J: TRBJ1-2

CDR3: CASSFDVTVVQYF
DNA: TGTGCCAGCAGCTTCGACGTGACGGTGGTGCAGTACTTC
D: NA
V: TRBV11-2
size: NA
J: TRBJ2-7

CDR3: CSRVGTAWEAFF
DNA: TGCAGCAGGGTAGGGACAGCATGGGAAGCTTTCTTT
D: TRBD1
V: TRBV29-1
size: NA
J: TRBJ1-1

CDR3: CASSLEDRPSGANVLTF
DNA: TGCGCCAGCAGCTTGGAGGACAGGCCCTCTGGGGCCAACGTTCTGACTTTC
D: TRBD1
V: TRBV5-1
size: NA
J: TRBJ2-6

CDR3: CASSRRTAVSYEQYF
DNA: TGTGCCAGCAGCCGCCGAACAGCGGTTTCTTACGAGCAGTACTTC
D: NA
V: TRBV11-2
size: NA
J: TRBJ2-7

CDR3: CASSYERGYEQYF
DNA: TGTGCCAGCAGCTACGAAAGGGGGTACGAGCAGTACTTC
D: NA
V: TRBV7-3
size: NA
J: TRBJ2-7

CDR3: CASSRDQIGVTGELFF
DNA: TGTGCCAGCAGCAGGGACCAGATCGGGGTTACCGGGGAGCTGTTTTTT
D: NA
V: TRBV6-2/TRBV6-3
size: many
J: TRBJ2-2

CDR3: CASSIRTSTVTQYF
DNA: TGTGCCAGCAGCATTAGGACTAGCACAGTTACGCAGTATTTT
D: TRBD2
V: TRBV6-5
size: NA
J: TRBJ2-3

CDR3: CCVWSLKNTEAFF
DNA: TGCTGCGTGTGGTCACTGAAGAACACTGAAGCTTTCTTT
D: NA
V: TRBV29-1
size: NA
J: TRBJ1-1

CDR3: CASTGEDWDEQFF
DNA: TGTGCCAGTACAGGGGAAGACTGGGATGAGCAGTTCTTC
D: TRBD1
V: TRBV7-9
size: NA
J: TRBJ2-1

CDR3: CSAITGLAGNTQETQYF
DNA: TGCAGTGCTATAACGGGACTAGCGGGAAATACTCAAGAGACCCAGTACTTC
D: TRBD2
V: TRBV20-1
size: few
J: TRBJ2-5

CDR3: CASNWGLADYEQYF
DNA: TGTGCCAGCAACTGGGGACTAGCGGATTACGAGCAGTACTTC
D: TRBD2
V: TRBV12-3/TRBV12-4
size: once
J: TRBJ2-7

CDR3: CSASREASSSLIYEQYF
DNA: TGCAGTGCTAGTAGGGAGGCTTCTAGCTCCCTGATTTACGAGCAATACTTC
D: NA
V: TRBV20-1
size: NA
J: TRBJ2-7

CDR3: CSVDAPGQGPEEQYF
DNA: TGCAGCGTTGATGCCCCGGGACAGGGGCCCGAAGAGCAGTACTTC
D: TRBD1
V: TRBV29-1
size: NA
J: TRBJ2-7

CDR3: CASSSQGAQVTNEKLFF
DNA: TGTGCCAGCAGCTCCCAGGGGGCGCAAGTAACTAATGAAAAACTGTTTTTT
D: TRBD1
V: TRBV6-5
size: NA
J: TRBJ1-4

CDR3: CASSRDSELGETQYF
DNA: TGTGCCAGCAGTCGAGATAGCGAGCTGGGGGAGACCCAGTACTTC
D: NA
V: TRBV5-4
size: NA
J: TRBJ2-5

CDR3: CSASRAPVHDTQYF
DNA: TGTAGCGCCAGCAGGGCCCCAGTTCACGATACGCAGTATTTT
D: NA
V: TRBV20-1
size: NA
J: TRBJ2-3

CDR3: CASSELANYEQYF
DNA: TGTGCCAGCAGTGAACTAGCGAACTACGAGCAGTACTTC
D: NA
V: TRBV6-1
size: many
J: TRBJ2-7

CDR3: CSARDFFIEGADTQYF
DNA: TGCAGTGCCAGAGATTTTTTCATAGAGGGTGCAGATACGCAGTATTTT
D: NA
V: TRBV20-1
size: NA
J: TRBJ2-3

CDR3: CSTRGLTGNTEAFF
DNA: TGCAGCACTAGAGGCCTCACAGGGAACACTGAAGCTTTCTTT
D: NA
V: TRBV20-1
size: once
J: TRBJ1-1

CDR3: CSIVMRQNNEQFF
DNA: TGCAGCATTGTAATGCGACAGAACAATGAGCAGTTCTTC
D: NA
V: TRBV29-1
size: NA
J: TRBJ2-1

CDR3: CSVGGGTSSYEQYF
DNA: TGCAGCGTTGGTGGCGGGACTAGTTCGTACGAACAGTACTTC
D: TRBD2
V: TRBV29-1
size: NA
J: TRBJ2-7

CDR3: CSTRDFGGFSTDTQHF
DNA: TGCAGTACTAGAGATTTCGGGGGCTTCAGCACAGATACGCAGCATTTT
D: NA
V: TRBV20-1
size: NA
J: TRBJ1-5

CDR3: CAISAKASYEQYF
DNA: TGTGCCATCAGTGCCAAAGCCTCCTACGAGCAGTACTTC
D: NA
V: TRBV11-1
size: NA
J: TRBJ2-7

CDR3: CTSSLVASPYEQYF
DNA: TGTACCAGCAGCTTAGTGGCCAGCCCCTACGAGCAGTACTTC
D: NA
V: TRBV5-6
size: once
J: TRBJ2-7

CDR3: CASSQDPGTGRDTQYF
DNA: TGCGCCAGCAGCCAAGACCCCGGGACAGGGAGAGATACGCAGTATTTT
D: TRBD1
V: TRBV4-3
size: many
J: TRBJ2-3

CDR3: CASSLERNENSNQPQHF
DNA: TGTGCCAGCAGCTTAGAGAGGAATGAAAATAGCAATCAGCCCCAGCATTTT
D: NA
V: TRBV11-2
size: NA
J: TRBJ1-5

CDR3: CASSHPGQAYGYTF
DNA: TGCGCCAGCAGCCACCCGGGACAGGCCTATGGCTACACCTTC
D: TRBD1
V: TRBV4-1
size: many
J: TRBJ1-2

CDR3: CASSATGNTRTEAFF
DNA: TGCGCCAGCAGCGCTACAGGGAACACTCGCACTGAAGCTTTCTTT
D: NA
V: TRBV11-3
size: NA
J: TRBJ1-1

CDR3: CASTQTVAGNTIYF
DNA: TGTGCCAGCACCCAGACAGTTGCCGGAAACACCATATATTTT
D: NA
V: TRBV12-3/TRBV12-4
size: few
J: TRBJ1-3

CDR3: CASSRSLEGGADTQYF
DNA: TGTGCCAGCAGCCGTTCGCTAGAGGGAGGGGCCGATACGCAGTATTTT
D: TRBD2
V: TRBV11-1
size: NA
J: TRBJ2-3

CDR3: CVSSPTGRYYEQYF
DNA: TGTGTCAGCAGCCCTACCGGACGGTACTACGAGCAGTACTTC
D: NA
V: TRBV12-3/TRBV12-4
size: NA
J: TRBJ2-7

CDR3: CSAVVQQETQYF
DNA: TGCAGCGCTGTGGTACAGCAAGAGACCCAGTACTTC
D: NA
V: TRBV29-1
size: once
J: TRBJ2-5

CDR3: CASSLSGSTGELFF
DNA: TGTGCCAGCAGTTTATCGGGGAGCACCGGGGAGCTGTTTTTT
D: NA
V: TRBV12-3/TRBV12-4
size: NA
J: TRBJ2-2

CDR3: CASSTKAGKLFF
DNA: TGTGCCAGCAGTACGAAGGCGGGAAAACTGTTTTTT
D: NA
V: TRBV6-5
size: many
J: TRBJ1-4

CDR3: CSTGERVGTEAFF
DNA: TGCAGTACTGGAGAGAGGGTTGGGACTGAAGCTTTCTTT
D: NA
V: TRBV20-1
size: NA
J: TRBJ1-1

CDR3: CSVHATGVYEQFF
DNA: TGCAGCGTCCACGCGACGGGAGTCTATGAGCAGTTCTTC
D: NA
V: TRBV29-1
size: many
J: TRBJ2-1

CDR3: CASNQDSRGTDTQYF
DNA: TGCGCCAGCAACCAAGATTCGCGGGGTACAGATACGCAGTATTTT
D: NA
V: TRBV4-3
size: NA
J: TRBJ2-3

CDR3: CSTSDSRLYAYSF
DNA: TGTAGCACTTCGGACAGTCGGCTGTATGCCTACAGCTTC
D: NA
V: TRBV29-1
size: NA
J: TRBJ1-2

CDR3: CASSWEGLADSEQFF
DNA: TGTGCCAGCAGTTGGGAGGGACTAGCGGACAGTGAGCAGTTCTTC
D: TRBD2
V: TRBV6-5
size: NA
J: TRBJ2-1

CDR3: CVSSAPEEQFF
DNA: TGTGTCAGCAGTGCCCCCGAGGAGCAGTTCTTC
D: NA
V: TRBV12-3/TRBV12-4
size: NA
J: TRBJ2-1

CDR3: CSARDLGLAGDQFF
DNA: TGCAGTGCTAGAGATCTAGGACTAGCGGGCGATCAGTTCTTC
D: TRBD2
V: TRBV20-1
size: many
J: TRBJ2-1